The clone carrying this T cell receptor beta chain was counted between two and nine times. This could be a read error, since a much larger clone is one nucleotide away. Unsorted libraries used 2 million PBMCs kept at -80 degrees C. Germline assignment: CDR1 SGHRS and CDR2 YFSETQ. The CDR3 runs to 12 residues. V dropped 4 bases and J dropped 6 bases, with 9 bases sitting between them. The data originate from a study of neurological immune-mediated disorders. In the study overall: In a group of roughly 34 multiple sclerosis patients, approximately 31 had the relapsing-remitting type and 3 had the secondary progressive type.

TCRdb re-analysed the 5' RACE reads in MiXCR, keeping a single row per CDR3 protein. The sample includes tens of thousands of distinct CDR3 sequences, approximately 3.5% seen only once; the top ten take about 5.4%. Source material: PBMCs. The chain links TRBV5-1 to TRBJ2-3; D is ambiguous. The sequence was collected from a man in his forties with multiple sclerosis. The CDR3, as DNA: TGCGCCAGCAGCCAGAATCCGGATACGCAGTATTTT. Amino acid sequence: CASSQNPDTQYF.